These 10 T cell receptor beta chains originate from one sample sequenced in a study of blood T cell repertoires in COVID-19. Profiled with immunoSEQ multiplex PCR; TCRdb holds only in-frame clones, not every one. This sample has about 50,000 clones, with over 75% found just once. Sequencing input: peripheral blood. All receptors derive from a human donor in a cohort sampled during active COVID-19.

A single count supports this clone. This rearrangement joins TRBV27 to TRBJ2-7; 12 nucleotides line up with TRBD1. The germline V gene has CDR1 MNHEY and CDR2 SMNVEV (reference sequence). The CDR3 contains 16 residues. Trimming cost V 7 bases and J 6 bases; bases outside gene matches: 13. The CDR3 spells CASKLLRGTGGFEQYF. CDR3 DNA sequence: TGTGCCAGCAAACTGCTAAGAGGGACAGGGGGCTTCGAGCAGTACTTC.

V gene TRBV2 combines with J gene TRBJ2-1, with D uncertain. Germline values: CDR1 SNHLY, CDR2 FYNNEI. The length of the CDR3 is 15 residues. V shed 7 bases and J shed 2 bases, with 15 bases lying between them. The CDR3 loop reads CASTPTGEPYNEQFF. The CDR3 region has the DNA TGTGCCAGCACCCCGACTGGTGAGCCCTACAATGAGCAGTTCTTC. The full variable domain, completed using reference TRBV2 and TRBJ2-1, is EPEVTQTPSHQVTQMGQEVILRCVPISNHLYFYWYRQILGQKVEFLVSFYNNEISEKSEIFDDQFSVERPDGSNFTLKIRSTKLEDSAMYFCASTPTGEPYNEQFFGPGTRLTVL.

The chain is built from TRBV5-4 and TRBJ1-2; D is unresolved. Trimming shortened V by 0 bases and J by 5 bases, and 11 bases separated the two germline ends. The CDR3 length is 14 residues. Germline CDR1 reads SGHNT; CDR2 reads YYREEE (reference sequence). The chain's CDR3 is CASSLARLEYGYTF. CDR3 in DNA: TGTGCCAGCAGCTTGGCCCGGTTAGAGTATGGCTACACCTTC.

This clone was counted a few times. This CDR3 reads CASSHRQGAETQYF. Written as DNA, the CDR3 is TGCGCCAGCAGTCATAGACAGGGGGCCGAGACCCAGTACTTC. The gene calls are TRBV10-2 and TRBJ2-5; 10 bases agree with TRBD1. The germline V gene has CDR1 WSHSY and CDR2 SAAADI. The CDR3 consists of 14 residues. The ends lost 5 bases at V and 5 bases at J; junction bases unmatched: 5.

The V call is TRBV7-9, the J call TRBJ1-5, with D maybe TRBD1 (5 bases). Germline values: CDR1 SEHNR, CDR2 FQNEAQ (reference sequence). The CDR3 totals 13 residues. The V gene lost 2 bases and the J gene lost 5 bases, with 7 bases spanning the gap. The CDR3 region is CASSLTRDQPQHF. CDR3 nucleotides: TGTGCCAGCAGCTTAACCAGGGATCAGCCCCAGCATTTT.

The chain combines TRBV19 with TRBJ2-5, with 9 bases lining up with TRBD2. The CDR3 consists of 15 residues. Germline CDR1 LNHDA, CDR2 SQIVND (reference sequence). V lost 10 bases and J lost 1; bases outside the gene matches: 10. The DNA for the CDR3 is TGTGCCACCAGGGTAGCGGGAGCGGGCCAAGAGACCCAGTACTTC. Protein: CATRVAGAGQETQYF.

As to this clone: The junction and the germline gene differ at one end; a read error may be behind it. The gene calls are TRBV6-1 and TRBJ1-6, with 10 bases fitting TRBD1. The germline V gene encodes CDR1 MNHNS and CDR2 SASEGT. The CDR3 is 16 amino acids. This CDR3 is CASSEESGTGASPLHF. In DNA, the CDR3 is TGTGCCAGCAGCGAAGAGTCCGGGACAGGGGCATCACCCCTCCACTTT.

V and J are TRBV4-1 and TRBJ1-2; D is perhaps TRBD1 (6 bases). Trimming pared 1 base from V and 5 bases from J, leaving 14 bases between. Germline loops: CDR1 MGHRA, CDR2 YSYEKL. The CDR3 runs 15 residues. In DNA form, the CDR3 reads TGCGCCAGCAGCCAAGGCCTCACAGGGCAATATGGCTACACCTTC. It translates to CASSQGLTGQYGYTF.

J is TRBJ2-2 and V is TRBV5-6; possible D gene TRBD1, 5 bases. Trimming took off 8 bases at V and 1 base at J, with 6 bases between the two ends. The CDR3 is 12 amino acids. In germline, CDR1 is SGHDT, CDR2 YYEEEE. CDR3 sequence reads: CASGQNTGELFF. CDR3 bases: TGTGCCAGTGGACAGAACACCGGGGAGCTGTTTTTT.

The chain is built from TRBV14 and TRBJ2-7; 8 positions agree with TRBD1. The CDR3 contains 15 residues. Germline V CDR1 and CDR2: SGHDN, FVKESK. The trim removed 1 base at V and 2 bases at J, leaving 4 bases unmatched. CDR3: CASSQGQGYTYEQYF. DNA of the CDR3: TGTGCCAGCAGCCAAGGACAGGGGTACACCTACGAGCAGTACTTC.